Presented here are 17 T cell receptor beta chains from one specimen sequenced in a study of control samples from healthy donors and cancer patients. Profiled with immunoSEQ multiplex PCR; TCRdb holds only in-frame clones, not every one. The sample lists under 150,000 clones; around nine tenths were seen once. Sequenced material: blood. These receptors originate from a man aged 40-50 years in good health.

The rearrangement uses TRBV27 and TRBJ1-4; 8 nucleotides match TRBD1. The germline CDR1 and CDR2 sequences are MNHEY and SMNVEV (reference sequence). Trimming cost V 4 bases and J 6 bases; bases outside gene matches: 4. The CDR3 has 14 amino acids. CDR3 DNA sequence: TGTGCCAGCAGTTCACAGGGGGGGTATGAAAAACTGTTTTTT. This gives the protein CASSSQGGYEKLFF.

This chain uses TRBV7-2 with TRBJ1-3; tentative D call: TRBD1 (5 bases). Germline V CDR1 and CDR2: SGHTA, FQGNSA. CDR3 size: 16 residues. CDR3 amino acids: CAPRGGEGRSGNTIYF. In nucleotides, the CDR3 is TGTGCGCCCCGCGGGGGGGAGGGGCGGTCTGGAAACACCATATATTTT.

This clone was detected once. The CDR3 region has the DNA TGTGCCAGCAGTTTGGGGACACAGCAGTACTTC. Its protein product is CASSLGTQQYF. This chain joins TRBV27 and TRBJ2-7, with D perhaps TRBD1 (6 bases). The germline V gene has CDR1 MNHEY and CDR2 SMNVEV (reference sequence). Trimming removed 3 bases from V and 8 bases from J, with 8 bases in between. CDR3 size: 11 residues.

The V and J genes are TRBV24-1 and TRBJ1-2; 11 bases are a match to TRBD1. Trimming took 3 bases from V and 2 from J; bases not matched to a gene: 7. The CDR3 totals 17 residues. The germline CDR1 and CDR2 sequences are KGHDR and SFDVKD. As DNA, the CDR3 is TGTGCCACCAGTGATGACTCCCGGGACAGGGGGAACTATGGCTACACCTTC. As protein: CATSDDSRDRGNYGYTF.

The chain is built from TRBV11-2 and TRBJ2-1, with D unclear. V was trimmed by 0 bases and J by 11 bases, leaving 11 bases between them. This CDR3 region has 13 residues. CDR1 is SGHAT, CDR2 FQNNGV, per germline. The CDR3: CASSLDRTSQQFF. The CDR3 DNA is TGTGCCAGCAGCTTAGATCGGACCTCCCAGCAGTTCTTC.

This chain uses TRBV19 with TRBJ1-1, with TRBD1 identical over 8 bases. V lost 5 bases and J lost 4; bases outside the gene matches: 9. This CDR3 has 15 residues. Germline assignment: CDR1 LNHDA and CDR2 SQIVND (reference sequence). The DNA of the CDR3 is TGTGCCAGTAGTGTTATCCAGGGGGCCAGCACTGAAGCTTTCTTT. The encoded protein is CASSVIQGASTEAFF. The full variable domain, in which reference TRBV19 and TRBJ1-1 provide the parts outside the CDR3, is DGGITQSPKYLFRKEGQNVTLSCEQNLNHDAMYWYRQDPGQGLRLIYYSQIVNDFQKGDIAEGYSVSREKKESFPLTVTSAQKNPTAFYLCASSVIQGASTEAFFGQGTRLTVV.

J is TRBJ2-3 and V is TRBV2; tentatively, D is TRBD1 (6 bases). Germline assignment: CDR1 SNHLY and CDR2 FYNNEI. V lost 5 bases, J lost 1 base, and 13 bases lay in between. The CDR3 is made up of 15 amino acids. Here the CDR3 reads CASSLGGRGTDTQYF. CDR3 DNA sequence: TGTGCCAGCAGTCTAGGGGGACGGGGCACAGATACGCAGTATTTT.

This sequence joins TRBV4-2 and TRBJ1-1; maybe TRBD1 (5 bases). Trimming took off 3 bases at V and 1 base at J, with 9 bases between the two ends. Germline V gene sequence: CDR1 LGHNA, CDR2 YNFKEQ. CDR3 size: 14 residues. The CDR3 reads CASSQPQGNTEAFF. CDR3 nucleotide sequence: TGTGCCAGCAGCCAGCCTCAGGGGAACACTGAAGCTTTCTTT.

This clone was seen just once. The CDR3 protein is CATSRDFANSPLHF. The DNA of the CDR3 is TGTGCCACCAGCAGAGATTTTGCAAATTCACCCCTCCACTTT. The V and J genes are TRBV15 and TRBJ1-6, with D hard to call. Per germline, CDR1 LNHNV and CDR2 YYDKDF (reference sequence). The CDR3 runs to 14 residues. The V and J ends lost 0 bases and 7 bases respectively, with 7 bases between them.

This clone occurred a few times. The chain couples TRBV18 to TRBJ1-6, with D hard to call. Trimming pared 2 bases from V and 11 bases from J, leaving 13 bases between. Germline-derived CDR1 and CDR2 are KGHSH and LQKENI. The CDR3 is 14 residues long. This CDR3 reads CASSPSRSYAPLHF. As DNA, the CDR3 is TGTGCCAGCTCACCATCCAGGAGCTACGCACCCCTCCACTTT.

The V and J genes are TRBV6-6 and TRBJ1-1; 7 bases are shared with TRBD1. The CDR3 is 15 amino acids. Germline loops: CDR1 MNHNY, CDR2 SVGAGI (reference sequence). After removal of 0 bases from V and 5 bases from J, the junction contained 6 bases not matched to a gene. CDR3 region: CASSYSIGGETEAFF. As DNA, the CDR3 is TGTGCCAGCAGTTACTCGATAGGGGGCGAGACTGAAGCTTTCTTT.

The genes are TRBV6-5 and TRBJ1-4, with 12 bases fitting TRBD1. This CDR3 comprises 15 residues. CDR1 MNHEY and CDR2 SVGAGI come from the germline V gene. V shed 0 bases, J shed 8 bases, and the junction held 1 base outside the gene matches. The CDR3 DNA reads TGTGCCAGCAGTTACTCGGGACAGGGGGCAGAAAAACTGTTTTTT. Encoded protein: CASSYSGQGAEKLFF.

The rearrangement uses TRBV6-5 and TRBJ1-2, with D possibly TRBD1 on 5 matching bases. The ends were cut back, 0 bases at V and 0 bases at J, with 11 bases in the middle. Germline-derived CDR1 and CDR2 are MNHEY and SVGAGI. The CDR3 length is 16 residues. The chain's CDR3 is CASSYSRGEPNYGYTF. The CDR3 DNA sequence: TGTGCCAGCAGTTACTCGAGGGGAGAGCCTAACTATGGCTACACCTTC.

The V and J genes are TRBV18 and TRBJ1-6, with TRBD1 matching 10 bases. The CDR3 is 14 residues long. V lost 2 bases, J lost 10 bases, and 2 bases stayed unmatched. Germline CDR1 and CDR2: KGHSH and LQKENI. CDR3 sequence (DNA): TGTGCCAGCTCACCAGGGACAGGGGAATCACCCCTCCACTTT. This codes for CASSPGTGESPLHF.

This chain uses TRBV7-9 with TRBJ1-1; possibly TRBD1 for D (6 bases). Germline lookup yields CDR1 SEHNR and CDR2 FQNEAQ (reference sequence). This CDR3 is built from 14 residues. Trimming cost V 5 bases and J 1 base, with 11 bases left between them. CDR3 in DNA: TGTGCCAGCAGCCCCCCCAGGGGGAACACTGAAGCTTTCTTT. Amino acid sequence: CASSPPRGNTEAFF.

In its sample, this clone was seen once. The chain employs TRBV27 and TRBJ1-2; weak D call: TRBD1 (5 bases). V lost 2 bases and J lost 8, with 15 bases in between. The CDR3 extends over 14 amino acids. The V gene's germline CDR1 is MNHEY and CDR2 SMNVEV (reference sequence). This chain's CDR3 is CASSLVAGREGYTF. The CDR3 coding sequence is TGTGCCAGCAGTTTAGTGGCAGGGAGGGAAGGCTACACCTTC.

This rearrangement joins TRBV24-1 to TRBJ2-5; tentatively, D is TRBD1 or TRBD2 (5 bases each). V was trimmed by 5 bases and J by 2 bases, leaving 11 bases between them. The CDR3 has 14 residues. CDR1 and CDR2 from the germline V gene are KGHDR and SFDVKD. This CDR3 is CATSGRDQQETQYF. Written as DNA, the CDR3 is TGTGCCACCAGTGGAAGGGACCAGCAAGAGACCCAGTACTTC.